This T cell receptor beta chain is from a study of response to subunit inactivated influenza vaccine. TCRdb reprocessed the RT-PCR reads with MiXCR, giving one entry per CDR3 protein. The table has 650,000 to 700,000 distinct CDR3 sequences, 15% to 19% seen once. The length of the CDR3 is 15 residues. Germline CDR1 MNHEY, CDR2 SVGEGT. V trimming: 0 bases; J trimming: 2 bases; junction bases outside the gene matches: 2. This TCR derives from a man aged 50 to 59 who received an inactivated influenza vaccine. The chain combines TRBV6-2 or TRBV6-3 with TRBJ2-7; 9 bases are a match to TRBD2. The material was PBMCs from blood, obtained roughly 12 days after vaccination. The CDR3 nucleotides are TGTGCCAGCAGTTACTCGGGGACTAGCCCCTACGAGCAGTACTTC. It codes for CASSYSGTSPYEQYF.